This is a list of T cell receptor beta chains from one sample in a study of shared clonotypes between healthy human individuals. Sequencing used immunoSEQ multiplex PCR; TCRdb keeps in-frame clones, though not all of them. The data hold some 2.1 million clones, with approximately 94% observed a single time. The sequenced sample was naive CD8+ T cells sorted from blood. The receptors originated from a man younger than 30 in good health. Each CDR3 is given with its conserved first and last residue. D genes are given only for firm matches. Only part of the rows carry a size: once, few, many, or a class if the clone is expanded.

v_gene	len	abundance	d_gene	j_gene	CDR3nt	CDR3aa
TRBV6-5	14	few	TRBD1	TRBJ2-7	TGTGCCAGCAGTTACGGGACAGGGGGCCTCGAGCAGTACTTC	CASSYGTGGLEQYF
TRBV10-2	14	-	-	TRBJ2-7	TGCGCCAGCAGTGAGCTAGCCTTGTCCTACGAGCAGTACTTC	CASSELALSYEQYF
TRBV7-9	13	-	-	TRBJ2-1	TGTGCCAGCAGCTCTGACGGTTACAATGAGCAGTTCTTC	CASSSDGYNEQFF
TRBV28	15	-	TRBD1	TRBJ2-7	TGTGCCAGCAGTTTAGGAACAGGGGTCTCCTACGAGCAGTACTTC	CASSLGTGVSYEQYF
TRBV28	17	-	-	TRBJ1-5	TGTGCCAGCAGTTTACTTCCGGTTTGGGGGCACAATCAGCCCCAGCATTTT	CASSLLPVWGHNQPQHF
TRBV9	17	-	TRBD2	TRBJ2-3	TGTGCCAGCAGCGTAGGGACTAGCGGAGGGTTCACAGATACGCAGTATTTT	CASSVGTSGGFTDTQYF
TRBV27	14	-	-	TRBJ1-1	TGTGCCAGCATGAATATGGGGTCCTACACTGAAGCTTTCTTT	CASMNMGSYTEAFF
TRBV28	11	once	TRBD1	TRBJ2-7	TGTGCCATACAGGGGAACGACGAGCAGTACTTC	CAIQGNDEQYF
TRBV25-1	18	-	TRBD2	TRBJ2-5	TGTGCCAGCAGCGCCCGCTGGGGTCTAGCGGGACGGGGTGAGACCCAGTACTTC	CASSARWGLAGRGETQYF
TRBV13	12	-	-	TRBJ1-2	TGTGCCAGCAGCCAAGACAGTTATGGCTACACCTTC	CASSQDSYGYTF
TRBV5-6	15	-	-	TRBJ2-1	TGTGCCAGCAGCACCTGGACCCTATCCTACAATGAGCAGTTCTTC	CASSTWTLSYNEQFF
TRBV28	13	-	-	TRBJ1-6	TGTGCCAGCAGTTTCGGAGGAAATTCACCCCTCCACTTT	CASSFGGNSPLHF
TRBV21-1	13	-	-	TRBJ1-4	TGTGCCAGGGGACAGGGCGGTAGTGAAAAACTGTTTTTT	CARGQGGSEKLFF
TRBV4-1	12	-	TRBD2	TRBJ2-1	TGCGCCAGCGATGACGGGAGGCGAGAGCAGTTCTTC	CASDDGRREQFF
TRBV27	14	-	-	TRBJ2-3	TGTGCCAGCAGTTTAGCAAGATACACAGATACGCAGTATTTT	CASSLARYTDTQYF
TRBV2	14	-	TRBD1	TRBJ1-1	TGTGCCAGCAGTGGCTACCCCCAGGGGGCTGAAGCTTTCTTT	CASSGYPQGAEAFF
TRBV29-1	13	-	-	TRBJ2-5	TGCAGCGTTGGGGCAGGGGTACACGAGACCCAGTACTTC	CSVGAGVHETQYF
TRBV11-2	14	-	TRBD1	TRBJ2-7	TGTGCCAGCAGCTTCCGGGACAGAACCTACGAGCAGTACTTC	CASSFRDRTYEQYF
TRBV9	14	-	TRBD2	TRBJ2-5	TGTGCCAGCAGCGTAGGCGGGGGGACTCCGACCCAGTACTTC	CASSVGGGTPTQYF
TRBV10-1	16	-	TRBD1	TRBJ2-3	TGCGCCAGCAGTGGAGGCGGCAGGGGGAACACAGATACGCAGTATTTT	CASSGGGRGNTDTQYF
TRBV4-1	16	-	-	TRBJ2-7	TGCGCCAGCAGCCAACGTTCTCCGACAGTCTCCTACGAGCAGTACTTC	CASSQRSPTVSYEQYF
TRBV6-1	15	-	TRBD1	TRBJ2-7	TGTGCCAGCAAATACCCTGCACAGGGGGTTTACGAGCAGTACTTC	CASKYPAQGVYEQYF
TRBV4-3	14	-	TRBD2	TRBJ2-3	TGCGCCAGCAGCGAGGAGCGGGAGTCAGATACGCAGTATTTT	CASSEERESDTQYF
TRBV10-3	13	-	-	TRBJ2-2	TGTGCTCTCGCGGACTCAAACACCGGGGAGCTGTTTTTT	CALADSNTGELFF
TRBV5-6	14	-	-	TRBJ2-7	TGTGCCAGCAGCTCAATGACTAAGGGGTACGAGCAGTACTTC	CASSSMTKGYEQYF
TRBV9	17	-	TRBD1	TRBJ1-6	TGTGCCAGCAGCGACCCCCCCGGGACAGGGTCGGGATCACCCCTCCACTTT	CASSDPPGTGSGSPLHF
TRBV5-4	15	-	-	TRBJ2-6	TGTGCCAGCAGCTTGGGAGGCCTCGGGGCCAACGTCCTGACTTTC	CASSLGGLGANVLTF
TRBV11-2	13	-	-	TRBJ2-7	TGTGCCAGCAGCCCAGGAGGGTCCTACGAGCAGTACTTC	CASSPGGSYEQYF
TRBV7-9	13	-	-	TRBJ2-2	TGTGCCAGCAGCATACTGGGCGCCGGGGAGCTGTTTTTT	CASSILGAGELFF
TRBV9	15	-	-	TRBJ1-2	TGTGCCAGCAGCGTAGTTGGAACTGGACACTATGGCTACACCTTC	CASSVVGTGHYGYTF
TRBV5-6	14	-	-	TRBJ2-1	TGTGCCAGCAGCTCCTGGTCAGGGGCAAATGAGCAGTTCTTC	CASSSWSGANEQFF
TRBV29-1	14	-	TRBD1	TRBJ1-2	TGCAGCGTCCCCTCAGGACAGGGTTACTATGGCTACACCTTC	CSVPSGQGYYGYTF
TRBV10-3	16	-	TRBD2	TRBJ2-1	TGTGCCATCAGTGAGTTAGCGGGAGGTACCTACAATGAGCAGTTCTTC	CAISELAGGTYNEQFF
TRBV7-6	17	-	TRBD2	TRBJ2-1	TGTGCCAGCAGCTTCTCCGGACTAGCGGGGGGTTACAATGAGCAGTTCTTC	CASSFSGLAGGYNEQFF
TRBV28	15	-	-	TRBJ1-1	TGTGCCAGCAGTCTTATCTCCCTAGGGGGCACTGAAGCTTTCTTT	CASSLISLGGTEAFF
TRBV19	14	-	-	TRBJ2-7	TGTGCCAGTAGAATCGGGGCAGGGGACTACGAGCAGTACTTC	CASRIGAGDYEQYF
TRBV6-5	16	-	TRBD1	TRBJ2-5	TGTGCCAGCAGTTCCTCCCCGGGGACAGGGTTAGAGACCCAGTACTTC	CASSSSPGTGLETQYF
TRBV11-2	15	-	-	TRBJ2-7	TGTGCCAGCAGCTTAGTTTCGGCGGGGACCTACGAGCAGTACTTC	CASSLVSAGTYEQYF
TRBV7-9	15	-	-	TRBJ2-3	TGTGCCAGCAGCGCCCTGGGAAACCCCACAGATACGCAGTATTTT	CASSALGNPTDTQYF
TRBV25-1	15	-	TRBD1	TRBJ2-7	TGTGCCAGCAGTGAATATCGGACAGGAAACTACGAGCAGTACTTC	CASSEYRTGNYEQYF
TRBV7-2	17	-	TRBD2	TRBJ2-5	TGTGCCAGCAGCTTAGTAGTGGGGACTAGCCCGGCCTTAACCCAGTACTTC	CASSLVVGTSPALTQYF
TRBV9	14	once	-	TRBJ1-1	TGTGCCAGCAGCGGAGACAGTCTGAACACTGAAGCTTTCTTT	CASSGDSLNTEAFF
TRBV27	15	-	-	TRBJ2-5	TGTGCCAGCAGTTTATCGAGGGGCAGGGGAGAGACCCAGTACTTC	CASSLSRGRGETQYF